This note documents a single T cell receptor (beta chain) sequence. This entry comes from a study of blood T cell repertoires in COVID-19. The V gene end was trimmed by 3 bases and the J gene end by 8 bases; junction bases not matched to a gene: 16. The CDR3 runs 16 residues. Germline CDR1 is SGHRS and CDR2 is YFSETQ. The data were produced by immunoSEQ multiplex PCR, yet TCRdb's version contains in-frame clones alone and is incomplete. The sample has 150,000 to 200,000 clones, 70% to 90% seen once. The origin of this receptor is a human donor with active or convalescent COVID-19. The donor label of this sample is uncertain. Input material: peripheral blood. The rearrangement joins TRBV5-1 to TRBJ2-7; 8 positions agree with TRBD1. Written as DNA, the CDR3 is TGCGCCAGCAGCTCGCAGATGACAGGGGAAAGGAGTAAGCAGTACTTC. As protein: CASSSQMTGERSKQYF.